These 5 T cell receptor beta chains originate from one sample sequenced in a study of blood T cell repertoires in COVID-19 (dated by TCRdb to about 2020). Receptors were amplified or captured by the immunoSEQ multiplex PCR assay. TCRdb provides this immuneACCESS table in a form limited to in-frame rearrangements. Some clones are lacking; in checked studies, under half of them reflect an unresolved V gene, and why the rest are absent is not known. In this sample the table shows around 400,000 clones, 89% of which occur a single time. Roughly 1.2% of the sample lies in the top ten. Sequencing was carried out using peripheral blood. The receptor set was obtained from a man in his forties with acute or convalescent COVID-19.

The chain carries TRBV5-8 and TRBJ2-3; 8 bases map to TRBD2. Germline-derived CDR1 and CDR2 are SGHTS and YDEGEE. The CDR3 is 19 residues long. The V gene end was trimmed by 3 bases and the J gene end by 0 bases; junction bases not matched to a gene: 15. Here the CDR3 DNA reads TGTGCCAGCAGCTACGAACAGCGCCAGCGGGGGAGTAGCACAGATACGCAGTATTTT. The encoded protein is CASSYEQRQRGSSTDTQYF.

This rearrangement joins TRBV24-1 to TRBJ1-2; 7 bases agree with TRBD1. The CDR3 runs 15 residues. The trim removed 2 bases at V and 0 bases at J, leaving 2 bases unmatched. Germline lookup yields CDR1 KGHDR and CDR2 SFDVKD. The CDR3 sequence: CATSDWTGANYGYTF. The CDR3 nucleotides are TGTGCCACCAGTGATTGGACAGGAGCTAACTATGGCTACACCTTC.

CDR3 residues: CASSQTGLAPYNEQFF. The DNA of the CDR3 is TGCGCCAGCAGCCAAACGGGACTAGCCCCCTACAATGAGCAGTTCTTC. The rearrangement uses TRBV4-1 and TRBJ2-1; 9 bases agree with TRBD2. This CDR3 has 16 residues. Per germline, CDR1 MGHRA and CDR2 YSYEKL. The trim removed 2 bases at V and 2 bases at J, leaving 4 bases unmatched.

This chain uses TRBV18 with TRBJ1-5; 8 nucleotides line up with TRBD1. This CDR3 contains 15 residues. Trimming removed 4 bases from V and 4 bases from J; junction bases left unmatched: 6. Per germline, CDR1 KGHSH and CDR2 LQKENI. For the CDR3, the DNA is TGTGCCAGCTCACTGGGACAGGCGGTAAATCAGCCCCAGCATTTT. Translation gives CASSLGQAVNQPQHF.

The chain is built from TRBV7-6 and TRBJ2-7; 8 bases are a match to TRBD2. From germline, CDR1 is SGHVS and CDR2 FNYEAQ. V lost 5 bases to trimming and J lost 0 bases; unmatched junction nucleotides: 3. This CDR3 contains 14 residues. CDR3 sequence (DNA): TGTGCCAGCAGCGAAACTAGCGGCTCCTACGAGCAGTACTTC. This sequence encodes CASSETSGSYEQYF.